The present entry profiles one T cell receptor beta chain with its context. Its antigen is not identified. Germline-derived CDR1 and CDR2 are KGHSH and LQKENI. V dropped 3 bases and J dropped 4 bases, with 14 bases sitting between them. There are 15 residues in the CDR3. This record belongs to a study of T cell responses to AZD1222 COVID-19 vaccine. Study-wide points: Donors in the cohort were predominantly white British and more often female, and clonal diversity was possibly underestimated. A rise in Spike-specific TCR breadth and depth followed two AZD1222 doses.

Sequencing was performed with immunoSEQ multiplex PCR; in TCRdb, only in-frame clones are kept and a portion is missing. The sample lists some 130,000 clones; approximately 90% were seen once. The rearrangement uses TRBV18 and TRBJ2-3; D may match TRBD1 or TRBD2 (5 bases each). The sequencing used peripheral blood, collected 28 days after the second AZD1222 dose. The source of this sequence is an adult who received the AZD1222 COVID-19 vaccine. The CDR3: CASSPTDSSADTQYF. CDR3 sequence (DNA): TGTGCCAGCTCACCGACTGACAGTAGCGCAGATACGCAGTATTTT.